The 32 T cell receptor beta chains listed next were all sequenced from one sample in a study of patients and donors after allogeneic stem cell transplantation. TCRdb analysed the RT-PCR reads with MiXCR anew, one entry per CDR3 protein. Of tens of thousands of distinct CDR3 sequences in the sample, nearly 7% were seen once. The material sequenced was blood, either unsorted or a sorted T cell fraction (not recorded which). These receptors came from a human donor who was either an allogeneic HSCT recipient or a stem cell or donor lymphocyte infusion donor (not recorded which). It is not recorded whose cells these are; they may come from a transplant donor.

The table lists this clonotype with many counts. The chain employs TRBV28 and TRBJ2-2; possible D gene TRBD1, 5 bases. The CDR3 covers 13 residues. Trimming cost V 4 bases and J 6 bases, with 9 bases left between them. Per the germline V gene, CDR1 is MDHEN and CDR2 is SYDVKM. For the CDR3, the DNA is TGTGCCAGCAGTTCAGGGTTTGCCGGGGAGCTGTTTTTT. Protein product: CASSSGFAGELFF.

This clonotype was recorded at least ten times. CDR3 sequence reads: CASSQDDREDHGYTF. CDR3 DNA sequence: TGCGCCAGCAGCCAAGATGACAGGGAAGACCATGGCTACACCTTC. This sequence joins TRBV4-3 and TRBJ1-2, with 7 bases matching TRBD1. The V and J ends lost 0 bases and 6 bases, in that order; junction bases with no gene match: 7. Germline assignment: CDR1 LGHNA and CDR2 YSLEER. The CDR3 has 15 amino acids.

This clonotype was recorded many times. The CDR3 sequence is CASSQTPGRNSPLHF. In DNA, the CDR3 is TGTGCCAGCAGCCAAACCCCGGGACGGAATTCACCCCTCCACTTT. The V gene is TRBV3-1, the J gene TRBJ1-6; a possible D gene is TRBD1 (5 bases). This CDR3 region has 15 residues. Germline loops: CDR1 LGHDT, CDR2 YNNKEL (reference sequence). V was shortened by 2 bases and J by 7 bases, with 12 bases between the two germline ends.

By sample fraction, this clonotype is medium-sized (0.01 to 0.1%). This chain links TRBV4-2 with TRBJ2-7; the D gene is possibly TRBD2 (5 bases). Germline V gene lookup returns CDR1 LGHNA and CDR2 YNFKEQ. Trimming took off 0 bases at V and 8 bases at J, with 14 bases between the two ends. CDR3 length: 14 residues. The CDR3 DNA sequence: TGTGCCAGCAGCCAAGATAGTCGGGAAGGCAAGCAGTACTTC. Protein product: CASSQDSREGKQYF.

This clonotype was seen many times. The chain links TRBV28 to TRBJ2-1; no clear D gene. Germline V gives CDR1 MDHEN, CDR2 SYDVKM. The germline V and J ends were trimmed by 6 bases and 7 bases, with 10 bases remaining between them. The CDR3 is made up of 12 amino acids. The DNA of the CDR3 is TGTGCCAGCAGACTGACCTGGAATGAGCAGTTCTTC. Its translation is CASRLTWNEQFF.

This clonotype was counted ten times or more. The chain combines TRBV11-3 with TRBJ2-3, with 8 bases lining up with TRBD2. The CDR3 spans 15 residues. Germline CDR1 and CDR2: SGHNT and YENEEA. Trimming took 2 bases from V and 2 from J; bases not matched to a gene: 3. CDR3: CASSLRAGATDTQYF. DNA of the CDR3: TGTGCCAGCAGCTTACGAGCGGGAGCCACAGATACGCAGTATTTT.

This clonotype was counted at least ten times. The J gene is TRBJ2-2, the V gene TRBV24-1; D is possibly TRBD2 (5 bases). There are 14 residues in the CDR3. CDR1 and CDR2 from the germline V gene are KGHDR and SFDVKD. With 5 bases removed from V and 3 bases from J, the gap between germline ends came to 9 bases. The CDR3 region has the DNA TGTGCCACCAGTGTGAGGGTGGACACCGGGGAGCTGTTTTTT. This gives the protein CATSVRVDTGELFF.

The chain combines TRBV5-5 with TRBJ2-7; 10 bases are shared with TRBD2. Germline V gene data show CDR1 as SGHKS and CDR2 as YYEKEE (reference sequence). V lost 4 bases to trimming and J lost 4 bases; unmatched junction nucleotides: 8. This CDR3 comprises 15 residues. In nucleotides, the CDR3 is TGTGCCAGCAGCGGTAGGACTAGCGGCTTATACGAGCAGTACTTC. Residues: CASSGRTSGLYEQYF.

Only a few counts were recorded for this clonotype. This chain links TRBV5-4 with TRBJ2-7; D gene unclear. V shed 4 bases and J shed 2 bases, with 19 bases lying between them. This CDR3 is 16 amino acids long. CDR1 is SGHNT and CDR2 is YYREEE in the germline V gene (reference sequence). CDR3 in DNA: TGTGCCAGCAGCCCCCCTTCGGGCCCAAACACCTACGAGCAGTACTTC. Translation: CASSPPSGPNTYEQYF.

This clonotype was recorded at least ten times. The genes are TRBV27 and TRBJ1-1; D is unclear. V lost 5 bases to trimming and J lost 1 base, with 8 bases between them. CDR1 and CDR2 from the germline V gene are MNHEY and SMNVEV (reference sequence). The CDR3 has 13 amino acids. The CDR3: CASSPVENTEAFF. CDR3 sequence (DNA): TGTGCCAGCAGTCCCGTGGAGAACACTGAAGCTTTCTTT.

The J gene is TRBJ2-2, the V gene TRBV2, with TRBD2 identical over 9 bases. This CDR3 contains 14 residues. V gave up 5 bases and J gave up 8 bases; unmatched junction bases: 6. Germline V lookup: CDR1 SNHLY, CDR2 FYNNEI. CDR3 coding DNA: TGTGCCAGCAGTTATCCTAGCGGGATGGGGGAGCTGTTTTTT. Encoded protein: CASSYPSGMGELFF.

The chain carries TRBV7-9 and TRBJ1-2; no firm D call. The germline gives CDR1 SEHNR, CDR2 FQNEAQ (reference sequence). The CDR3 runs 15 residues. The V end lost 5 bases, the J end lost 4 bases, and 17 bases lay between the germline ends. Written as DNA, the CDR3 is TGTGCCAGCAGCCCTCAAGGATGGCAGATCTATGGCTACACCTTC. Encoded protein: CASSPQGWQIYGYTF.

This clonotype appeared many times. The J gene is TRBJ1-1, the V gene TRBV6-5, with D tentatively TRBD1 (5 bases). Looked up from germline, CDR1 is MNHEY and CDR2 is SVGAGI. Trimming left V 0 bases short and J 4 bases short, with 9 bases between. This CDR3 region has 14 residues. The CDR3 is CASSYSGGITEAFF. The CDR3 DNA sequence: TGTGCCAGCAGTTACTCTGGGGGAATCACTGAAGCTTTCTTT.

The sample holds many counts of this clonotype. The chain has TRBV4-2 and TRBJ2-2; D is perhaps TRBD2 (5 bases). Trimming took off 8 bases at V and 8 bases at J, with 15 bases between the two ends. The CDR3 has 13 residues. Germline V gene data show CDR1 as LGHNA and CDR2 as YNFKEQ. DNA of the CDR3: TGTGCCAGCGGAGAGATTCCGGGGGGGGAGCTGTTTTTT. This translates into CASGEIPGGELFF.

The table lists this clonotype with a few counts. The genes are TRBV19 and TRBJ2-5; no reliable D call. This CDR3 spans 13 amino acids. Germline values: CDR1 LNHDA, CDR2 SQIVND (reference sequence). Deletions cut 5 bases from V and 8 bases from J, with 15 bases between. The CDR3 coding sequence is TGTGCCAGTAGTGAAGTACAAGAACTAACCCAGTACTTC. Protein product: CASSEVQELTQYF.

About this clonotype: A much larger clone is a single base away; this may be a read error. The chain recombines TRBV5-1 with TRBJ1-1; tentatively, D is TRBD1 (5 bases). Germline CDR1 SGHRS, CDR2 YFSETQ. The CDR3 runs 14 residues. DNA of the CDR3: TGCGCCAGCAGCTTTGTTGGGACGAACACTGAAGCTCTCTTT. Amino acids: CASSFVGTNTEALF.

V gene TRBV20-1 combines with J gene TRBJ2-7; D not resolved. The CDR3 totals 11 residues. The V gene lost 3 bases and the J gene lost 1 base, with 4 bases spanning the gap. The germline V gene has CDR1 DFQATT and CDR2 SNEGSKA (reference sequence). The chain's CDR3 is CSASGSYEQYF. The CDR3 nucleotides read TGCAGTGCTAGTGGGTCCTACGAGCAGTACTTC.

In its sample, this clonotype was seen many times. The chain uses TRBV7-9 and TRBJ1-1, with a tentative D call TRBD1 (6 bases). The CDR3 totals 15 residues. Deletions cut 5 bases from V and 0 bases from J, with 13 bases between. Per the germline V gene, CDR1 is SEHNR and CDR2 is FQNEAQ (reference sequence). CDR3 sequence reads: CASSLFTGLNTEAFF. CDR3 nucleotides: TGTGCCAGCAGCCTCTTTACAGGGTTGAACACTGAAGCTTTCTTT.

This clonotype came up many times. DNA of the CDR3: TGTGCCAGCAGCTTAGTTGGGACAGTACAAGAGACCCAGTACTTC. Encoded protein: CASSLVGTVQETQYF. V is TRBV7-2 and J is TRBJ2-5, with TRBD1 matching over 7 bases. Germline V CDR1 and CDR2: SGHTA, FQGNSA. V was clipped by 1 base and J by 2 bases; unmatched bases: 4. The CDR3 sequence is 15 residues long.

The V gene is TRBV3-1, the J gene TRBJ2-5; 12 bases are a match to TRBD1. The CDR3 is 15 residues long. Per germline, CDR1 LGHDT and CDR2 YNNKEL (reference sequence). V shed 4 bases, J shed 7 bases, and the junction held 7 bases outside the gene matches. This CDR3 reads CASSPRDRGPVTQYF. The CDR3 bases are TGTGCCAGCAGCCCCCGGGACAGGGGGCCGGTGACCCAGTACTTC.

The CDR3 DNA reads as TGTGCCAGCAGTGAATCAGGGAATCAGCCCCAGCATTTT. As protein: CASSESGNQPQHF. The V call is TRBV28, the J call TRBJ1-5, with a weak D call TRBD1 (5 bases). V dropped 5 bases and J dropped 4 bases, with 9 bases sitting between them. Germline CDR1 is MDHEN and CDR2 is SYDVKM. The CDR3 loop spans 13 amino acids.

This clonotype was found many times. CDR3 bases: TGTGCCAGCAGCCAAGTGGGGAACACTGAAGCTTTCTTT. This translates into CASSQVGNTEAFF. The gene calls are TRBV3-1 and TRBJ1-1; the D is unclear. The CDR3 loop spans 13 amino acids. V lost 1 base, J lost 1 base, and 4 bases lay in between. Per germline, CDR1 LGHDT and CDR2 YNNKEL (reference sequence).

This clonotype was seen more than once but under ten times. The CDR3 bases are TGTGCCAGCTCACCACTTCTGACCGGGACTAGCGGGGAGCAGTTCTTC. This translates into CASSPLLTGTSGEQFF. This chain connects TRBV18 to TRBJ2-1; 12 nucleotides match TRBD2. The length of the CDR3 is 16 residues. With V trimmed by 1 base and J by 10 bases, 8 bases remained unmatched. Looked up from germline, CDR1 is KGHSH and CDR2 is LQKENI. The variable domain in full, completed from reference TRBV18 and TRBJ2-1, reads NAGVMQNPRHLVRRRGQEARLRCSPMKGHSHVYWYRQLPEEGLKFMVYLQKENIIDESGMPKERFSAEFPKEGPSILRIQQVVRGDSAAYFCASSPLLTGTSGEQFFGPGTRLTVL.

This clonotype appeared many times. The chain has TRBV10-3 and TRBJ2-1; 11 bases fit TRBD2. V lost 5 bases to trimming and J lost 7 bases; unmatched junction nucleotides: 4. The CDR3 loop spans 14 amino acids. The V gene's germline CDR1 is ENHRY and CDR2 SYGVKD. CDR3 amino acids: CAISLAGGKNEQFF. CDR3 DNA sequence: TGTGCCATCAGTCTAGCGGGAGGTAAAAATGAGCAGTTCTTC.

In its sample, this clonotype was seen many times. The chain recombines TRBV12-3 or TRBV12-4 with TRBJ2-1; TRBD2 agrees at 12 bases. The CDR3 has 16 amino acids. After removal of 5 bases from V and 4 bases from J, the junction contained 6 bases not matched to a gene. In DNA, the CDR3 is TGTGCCAGCAGTGAACTAGCGGGAGGTGGGTACAATGAGCAGTTCTTC. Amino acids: CASSELAGGGYNEQFF.

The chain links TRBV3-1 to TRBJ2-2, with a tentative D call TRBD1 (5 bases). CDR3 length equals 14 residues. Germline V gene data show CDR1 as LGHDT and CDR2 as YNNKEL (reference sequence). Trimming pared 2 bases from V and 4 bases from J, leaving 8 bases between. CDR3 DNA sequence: TGTGCCAGCAGCCAATCCAGGGCCACCGGGGAGCTGTTTTTT. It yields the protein CASSQSRATGELFF.

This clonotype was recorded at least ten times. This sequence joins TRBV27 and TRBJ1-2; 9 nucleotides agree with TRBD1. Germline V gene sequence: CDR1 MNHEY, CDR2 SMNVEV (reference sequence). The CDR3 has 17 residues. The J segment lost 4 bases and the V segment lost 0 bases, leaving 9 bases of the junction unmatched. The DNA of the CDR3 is TGTGCCAGCAGTTTATCCTTAACAGGGGGCGGGGCCTATGGCTACACCTTC. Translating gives CASSLSLTGGGAYGYTF.

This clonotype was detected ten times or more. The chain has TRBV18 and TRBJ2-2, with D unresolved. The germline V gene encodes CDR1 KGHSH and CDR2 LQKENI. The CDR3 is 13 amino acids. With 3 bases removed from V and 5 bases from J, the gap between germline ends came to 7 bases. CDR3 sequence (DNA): TGTGCCAGCTCACCCCTTTTGACCGGGGAGCTGTTTTTT. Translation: CASSPLLTGELFF.

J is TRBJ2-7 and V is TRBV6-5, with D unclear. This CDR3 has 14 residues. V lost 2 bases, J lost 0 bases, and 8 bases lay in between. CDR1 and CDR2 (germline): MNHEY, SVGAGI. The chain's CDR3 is CASSYGRSSYEQYF. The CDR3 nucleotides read TGTGCCAGCAGTTACGGCCGGAGCTCCTACGAGCAGTACTTC.

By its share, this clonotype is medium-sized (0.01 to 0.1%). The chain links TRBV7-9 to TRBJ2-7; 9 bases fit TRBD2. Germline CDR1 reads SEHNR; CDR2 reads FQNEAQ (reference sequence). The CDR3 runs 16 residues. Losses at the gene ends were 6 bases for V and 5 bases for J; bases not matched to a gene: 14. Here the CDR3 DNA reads TGTGCCAGCAGTCCCGCGTCCGGACTAGCGACGGACGAGCAGTACTTC. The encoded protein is CASSPASGLATDEQYF. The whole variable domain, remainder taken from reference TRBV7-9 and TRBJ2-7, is DTGVSQNPRHKITKRGQNVTFRCDPISEHNRLYWYRQTLGQGPEFLTYFQNEAQLEKSRLLSDRFSAERPKGSFSTLEIQRTEQGDSAMYLCASSPASGLATDEQYFGPGTRLTVT.

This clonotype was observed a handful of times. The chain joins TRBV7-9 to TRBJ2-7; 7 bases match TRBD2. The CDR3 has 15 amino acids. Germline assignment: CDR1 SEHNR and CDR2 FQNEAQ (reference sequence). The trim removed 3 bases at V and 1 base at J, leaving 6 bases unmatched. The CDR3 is CASSLFGRNSYEQYF. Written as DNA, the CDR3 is TGTGCCAGCAGCTTGTTCGGGAGGAATTCCTACGAGCAGTACTTC.

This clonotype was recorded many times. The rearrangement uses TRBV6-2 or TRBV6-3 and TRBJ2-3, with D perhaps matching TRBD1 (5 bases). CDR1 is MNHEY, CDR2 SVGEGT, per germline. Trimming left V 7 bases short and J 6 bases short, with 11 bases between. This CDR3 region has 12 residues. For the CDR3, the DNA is TGTGCCAGCAAGGGGTCAGCTGATACGCAGTATTTT. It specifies CASKGSADTQYF.